Listed below are T cell receptor beta chains from one sample, sequenced in a study of CD8 T cells in Susac syndrome. Each CDR3 protein is one row after TCRdb ran MiXCR on the immunoSEQ multiplex PCR reads. The sample shows over 150,000 distinct CDR3 sequences, around 94% of them seen only once. The sequencing input was CD4+ T cells from PBMCs. The source of these receptors is a human donor with Susac syndrome. CDR3s leave out the opening cysteine and the closing phenylalanine or tryptophan. Each record gives: J gene, V gene, CDR3 protein.

TRBJ2-1	TRBV12-3/TRBV12-4	ASSRPGQGINEQF
TRBJ2-7	TRBV5-6	ASSTGQGMNEQY
TRBJ2-1	TRBV30	AWSTNNEQF
TRBJ1-1	TRBV7-8	ASSLARGVWVTEAF
TRBJ2-7	TRBV28	ASRPKGVVEQY
TRBJ1-2	TRBV29-1	SVDGTYGYT
TRBJ2-3	TRBV2	ASSVQRGTSTDTQY
TRBJ1-2	TRBV6-2/TRBV6-3	ASSYSSGTYGYT
TRBJ1-2	TRBV7-9	ASSSLPQDGYT
TRBJ2-7	TRBV9	ASSAGAGGSYEQY
TRBJ2-7	TRBV20-1	SARAVAGGTYEQY
TRBJ1-6	TRBV25-1	ASRPTIRNSPLH
TRBJ1-6	TRBV28	ASLQDALGGPTSPLH
TRBJ1-2	TRBV30	AWSVPRDRI
TRBJ1-2	TRBV7-2	ASSLDTAPGGGYT
TRBJ2-5	TRBV28	ASSRSDYRGVETQY
TRBJ1-5	TRBV12-5	ASGLVTGTEDRYSNQPQH
TRBJ1-2	TRBV5-1	ASSLAETGGNYGYT
TRBJ2-7	TRBV28	ASSLSGQGAGEQY
TRBJ1-2	TRBV6-5	ASSYTGQGNYGYT
TRBJ2-7	TRBV7-9	ASSYALGGSSYEQY
TRBJ1-5	TRBV11-3	ANYYLSNQPQH